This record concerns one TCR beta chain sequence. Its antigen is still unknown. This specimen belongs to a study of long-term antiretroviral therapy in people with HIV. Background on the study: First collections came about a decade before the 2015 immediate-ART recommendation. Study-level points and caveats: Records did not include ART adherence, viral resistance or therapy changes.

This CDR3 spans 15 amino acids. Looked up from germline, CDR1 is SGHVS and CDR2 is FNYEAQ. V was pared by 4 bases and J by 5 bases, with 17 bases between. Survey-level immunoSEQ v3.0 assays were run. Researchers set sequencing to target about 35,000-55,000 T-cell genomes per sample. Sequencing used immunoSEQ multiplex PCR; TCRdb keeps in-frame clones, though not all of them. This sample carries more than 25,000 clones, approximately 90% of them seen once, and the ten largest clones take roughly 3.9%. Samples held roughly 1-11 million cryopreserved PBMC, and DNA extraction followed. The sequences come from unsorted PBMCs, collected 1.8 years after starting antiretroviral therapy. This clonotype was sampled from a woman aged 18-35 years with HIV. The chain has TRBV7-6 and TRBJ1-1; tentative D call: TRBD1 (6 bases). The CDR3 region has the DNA TGTGCCAGCAGCTCCCCCCCAGGGGAGGGGACTGAAGCTTTCTTT. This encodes CASSSPPGEGTEAFF.